This TCR beta chain was identified during a study of blood T cells in healthy people across ages. It was with a sample-barcoded 5' primer and a J-beta primer mix that a second PCR of roughly 7 to 12 cycles was run. TCRdb analysed the 5' RACE reads with MiXCR anew, one entry per CDR3 protein. The sample has some 1,000,000 distinct CDR3 sequences, less than 25% seen once. Researchers isolated at least 7 million PBMCs per sample. The CDR3 spans 11 residues. Germline V gives CDR1 MDHEN, CDR2 SYDVKM. Trimming shortened V by 5 bases and J by 7 bases, and 9 bases separated the two germline ends. In addition, the sample was reused for a study of T cells of mothers and their children.

Sample: blood. The sequence came from a girl aged 2 to 10 in good health. The chain links TRBV28 to TRBJ2-7, with D possibly being TRBD2 (6 bases). The CDR3 DNA sequence: TGTGCCAGCAGTGGCGGGACTGAGCAGTACTTC. Its translation: CASSGGTEQYF.